The clone carrying this T cell receptor (beta chain) was seen ten or more times. Its antigen is still unknown. The lymph nodes were axillary draining lymph nodes from breast cancer patients. V shed 0 bases and J shed 0 bases, with 6 bases lying between them. Per germline, CDR1 DFQATT and CDR2 SNEGSKA (reference sequence). This CDR3 has 14 residues. The sample comes from a study of breast tumors, draining lymph nodes, adjacent tissues. Findings and caveats of the study: Tumor repertoires ranked between lymph nodes and nontumor tissue in diversity, with V and J gene preferences. Luminal-like breast cancer showed significantly higher tumor–nontumor repertoire similarity than basal-like. Data only fit, rather than demonstrated, lymph node origin of most tumor T cells. Data fit most tumor T cells coming from lymph node, expanding in tumor.

One entry per CDR3 protein results from TCRdb running MiXCR on the multiplex PCR reads. The sample has around 150,000 distinct CDR3 sequences, 20% to 25% seen once. The genes are TRBV20-1 and TRBJ1-5; D not resolved. The sequence was obtained from a female donor with breast cancer. Some clones in this sample may be carry-over from other donors' samples. Source material: axillary lymph node tissue. The CDR3 reads CSAREIYSNQPQHF. As DNA, the CDR3 is TGCAGTGCTAGAGAAATTTATAGCAATCAGCCCCAGCATTTT.